The TCR beta chain described here comes from a study of blood T cell repertoires in COVID-19. The protocol was immunoSEQ multiplex PCR, while the TCRdb copy is restricted to in-frame clones and leaves out a portion. The sample carries around 60,000 clones, over 60% recorded once. The CDR3 sequence is 15 residues long. Trimming stripped 3 bases from V and 0 bases from J, with 10 bases between. Germline V gene data show CDR1 as KGHSH and CDR2 as LQKENI. The specimen was peripheral blood. The chain links TRBV18 to TRBJ2-3; no clear D. The TCR originated in a man aged 25 to 40 with COVID-19, enrolled during active disease. The chain's CDR3 is CASSPSVSSTDTQYF. The CDR3 region has the DNA TGTGCCAGCTCACCGTCGGTATCTAGCACAGATACGCAGTATTTT.